A selection of T cell receptor beta chains follows, all from one sample in a study of HIV-infected patients and healthy controls. Each CDR3 protein is one row after TCRdb ran MiXCR on the 5' RACE reads. The table shows 5,000 to 6,500 distinct CDR3 sequences, with roughly 20% occurring only once. Sequenced here: blood, sampled during antiretroviral therapy. The receptors originated from an adult with HIV infection. CDR3s include the opening cysteine and the closing phenylalanine or tryptophan. The order of the fields is CDR3 length, V gene, D gene, clone size, J gene, CDR3 DNA, CDR3 protein. The D gene is left open where the match is weak. The size of a clone is reported for some rows only, either as once, few or many, or as a class for expanded clones.

CDR3 length: 16; V gene: TRBV7-3; D gene: TRBD1; clone size: once; J gene: TRBJ2-2; CDR3 DNA: TGTGCCAGCAGCCCCTACCCCTGGGACAGCACCTGTGAGCTGTTTTTT; CDR3 protein: CASSPYPWDSTCELFF
CDR3 length: 18; V gene: TRBV7-9; D gene: -; clone size: medium-sized; J gene: TRBJ1-4; CDR3 DNA: TGTGCCAGCAGCGATGAGAGGACAGCGCTTGCAACTAATGAAAAACTGTTTTTT; CDR3 protein: CASSDERTALATNEKLFF
CDR3 length: 15; V gene: TRBV4-2; D gene: -; clone size: many; J gene: TRBJ2-2; CDR3 DNA: TGTGCCAGCAGCCAGGACCTACTTGGCACCGGGGAGCTGTTTTTT; CDR3 protein: CASSQDLLGTGELFF
CDR3 length: 13; V gene: TRBV7-3; D gene: TRBD1; clone size: many; J gene: TRBJ1-1; CDR3 DNA: TGTGCCAGGCCACAGGGGAATGACACTGAAGCTTTCTTT; CDR3 protein: CARPQGNDTEAFF
CDR3 length: 15; V gene: TRBV2; D gene: -; clone size: -; J gene: TRBJ2-3; CDR3 DNA: TGTGCCAGCAGTGAATCACCCGGAATGACAGATACGCAGTATTTT; CDR3 protein: CASSESPGMTDTQYF
CDR3 length: 15; V gene: TRBV6-1; D gene: -; clone size: medium-sized; J gene: TRBJ1-2; CDR3 DNA: TGTGCCAGCAGTGAAGTTGGGTTTACTACTTATGGCTACACCTTC; CDR3 protein: CASSEVGFTTYGYTF
CDR3 length: 20; V gene: TRBV3-1; D gene: TRBD2; clone size: few; J gene: TRBJ2-3; CDR3 DNA: TGTGCCAGCAGCCAAGACAATTTAGGACTAGCGGGGGGCCACACAGATACGCAGTATTTT; CDR3 protein: CASSQDNLGLAGGHTDTQYF
CDR3 length: 14; V gene: TRBV7-9; D gene: -; clone size: medium-sized; J gene: TRBJ1-6; CDR3 DNA: TGTGCCAGCAGCTTGGGGCTCTATAATTCACCCCTCCACTTT; CDR3 protein: CASSLGLYNSPLHF
CDR3 length: 15; V gene: TRBV7-6; D gene: TRBD1; clone size: medium-sized; J gene: TRBJ1-5; CDR3 DNA: TGTGCCAGCAGCCCCTGGACAGGAAACAATCAGCCCCAGCATTTT; CDR3 protein: CASSPWTGNNQPQHF
CDR3 length: 13; V gene: TRBV5-1; D gene: -; clone size: many; J gene: TRBJ1-1; CDR3 DNA: TGCGCCAGCAGCCCGGACGGGAACACTGAAGCTTTCTTT; CDR3 protein: CASSPDGNTEAFF
CDR3 length: 15; V gene: TRBV7-2; D gene: -; clone size: medium-sized; J gene: TRBJ1-1; CDR3 DNA: TGTGCCAGCAGCACCCAGCCGGGATCAAACACTGAAGCTTTCTTT; CDR3 protein: CASSTQPGSNTEAFF
CDR3 length: 15; V gene: TRBV4-1; D gene: -; clone size: medium-sized; J gene: TRBJ2-5; CDR3 DNA: TGCGCCAGCAGCCAAGGACCCCAGCAAAAAGAGACCCAGTACTTC; CDR3 protein: CASSQGPQQKETQYF
CDR3 length: 14; V gene: TRBV7-8; D gene: -; clone size: medium-sized; J gene: TRBJ2-1; CDR3 DNA: TGTGCCAGCAGCCCGGTGGGGACTGGCAATGAGCAGTTCTTC; CDR3 protein: CASSPVGTGNEQFF
CDR3 length: 15; V gene: TRBV5-1; D gene: -; clone size: many; J gene: TRBJ1-1; CDR3 DNA: TGCGCCAGCAGTTGGGGGAGCTATTCGAACACTGAAGCTTTCTTT; CDR3 protein: CASSWGSYSNTEAFF
CDR3 length: 14; V gene: TRBV10-3; D gene: TRBD2; clone size: medium-sized; J gene: TRBJ2-3; CDR3 DNA: TGTGCCATCGAAGCGGGGGTGCACACAGATACGCAGTATTTT; CDR3 protein: CAIEAGVHTDTQYF
CDR3 length: 14; V gene: TRBV7-9; D gene: -; clone size: many; J gene: TRBJ2-3; CDR3 DNA: TGTGCCAGCAGCTTATTAATAGTAACAGATACGCAGTATTTT; CDR3 protein: CASSLLIVTDTQYF
CDR3 length: 16; V gene: TRBV5-6; D gene: -; clone size: many; J gene: TRBJ2-6; CDR3 DNA: TGTGCCAGCAGTCGGCTCCCAAGCTCTGGGGCCAACGTCCTGACTTTC; CDR3 protein: CASSRLPSSGANVLTF
CDR3 length: 16; V gene: TRBV6-6; D gene: TRBD1; clone size: -; J gene: TRBJ1-4; CDR3 DNA: TGTGCCATCAGCCTCCGGACAGGGGGCGTGGGTGAAAAACTGTTTTTT; CDR3 protein: CAISLRTGGVGEKLFF
CDR3 length: 13; V gene: TRBV7-2; D gene: TRBD2; clone size: medium-sized; J gene: TRBJ2-7; CDR3 DNA: TGTGCCAGCAGCTTCGGGGGGGGCCACGAGCAGTACTTC; CDR3 protein: CASSFGGGHEQYF
CDR3 length: 14; V gene: TRBV12-3/TRBV12-4; D gene: -; clone size: medium-sized; J gene: TRBJ2-3; CDR3 DNA: TGTGCCAGCAGTTGGGACGGTAGCACAGATACGCAGTATTTT; CDR3 protein: CASSWDGSTDTQYF
CDR3 length: 12; V gene: TRBV6-2/TRBV6-3; D gene: -; clone size: -; J gene: TRBJ2-1; CDR3 DNA: TGTGCCAGCAGTTACTGGCGACAGGCGGGGTTCTTC; CDR3 protein: CASSYWRQAGFF
CDR3 length: 14; V gene: TRBV7-9; D gene: TRBD1; clone size: many; J gene: TRBJ1-2; CDR3 DNA: TGTGCCAGCAGCTTATCTACAGGGGGCATCGGCTACACCTTC; CDR3 protein: CASSLSTGGIGYTF
CDR3 length: 21; V gene: TRBV7-3; D gene: TRBD1; clone size: many; J gene: TRBJ2-6; CDR3 DNA: TGTGCCAGCAGCGCTAAGGGGCCGGGTTTGACAGGGCGGTCTGGGGCCAACGTCCTGACTTTC; CDR3 protein: CASSAKGPGLTGRSGANVLTF
CDR3 length: 14; V gene: TRBV6-2/TRBV6-3; D gene: -; clone size: -; J gene: TRBJ1-5; CDR3 DNA: TGTGCCAGCACATTCGAAGGACCGAATCAGCCCAAGCATTTT; CDR3 protein: CASTFEGPNQPKHF
CDR3 length: 12; V gene: TRBV6-1; D gene: TRBD1; clone size: -; J gene: TRBJ2-3; CDR3 DNA: TGTGACAGCAGGGGACAGGCGGATACGCAGTATTTT; CDR3 protein: CDSRGQADTQYF
CDR3 length: 15; V gene: TRBV7-3; D gene: TRBD1; clone size: -; J gene: TRBJ2-2; CDR3 DNA: TGTGCCAGCCCCTACCCCTGGGACAGCACCGGGGAGCTGTTTTTT; CDR3 protein: CASPYPWDSTGELFF
CDR3 length: 13; V gene: TRBV7-2; D gene: TRBD1; clone size: -; J gene: TRBJ1-5; CDR3 DNA: TGTGCCAGCGGACAGGGCCACAATCAGCACCAGCATTTT; CDR3 protein: CASGQGHNQHQHF
CDR3 length: 14; V gene: TRBV9; D gene: -; clone size: medium-sized; J gene: TRBJ2-3; CDR3 DNA: TGTGCCAGCAACCGGGGGGCGAGCACAGATACGCAGTATTTT; CDR3 protein: CASNRGASTDTQYF
CDR3 length: 13; V gene: TRBV18; D gene: -; clone size: few; J gene: TRBJ1-5; CDR3 DNA: TGTGCCAGCTGCCACGGTTACGGTCAGCCCCAGCATTTT; CDR3 protein: CASCHGYGQPQHF
CDR3 length: 18; V gene: TRBV9; D gene: -; clone size: medium-sized; J gene: TRBJ1-2; CDR3 DNA: TGTGCCAGCAGCGTAGGGGAGACTGCCCAATCACTTTCCTATGGCTACACCTTC; CDR3 protein: CASSVGETAQSLSYGYTF
CDR3 length: 15; V gene: TRBV15; D gene: -; clone size: medium-sized; J gene: TRBJ2-5; CDR3 DNA: TGTGCCACCAGCAGACGCTACGTGGCCCAAGAGACCCAGTACTTC; CDR3 protein: CATSRRYVAQETQYF
CDR3 length: 14; V gene: TRBV12-3/TRBV12-4; D gene: -; clone size: many; J gene: TRBJ2-3; CDR3 DNA: TGTGCCAGCACTCCTGTACGGGGCACAGATACGCAGTATTTT; CDR3 protein: CASTPVRGTDTQYF
CDR3 length: 19; V gene: TRBV3-1; D gene: -; clone size: few; J gene: TRBJ1-3; CDR3 DNA: TGTGCCAGCAGCCAAGTTTTATTCCCGTCAAACCTCCCTGGAAACACCATATATTTT; CDR3 protein: CASSQVLFPSNLPGNTIYF
CDR3 length: 16; V gene: TRBV18; D gene: -; clone size: few; J gene: TRBJ2-2; CDR3 DNA: TGTGCCAGCTCACCTGAAGAAAAAAGGAACACCGGGGAGCTGTTTTTT; CDR3 protein: CASSPEEKRNTGELFF
CDR3 length: 16; V gene: TRBV3-1; D gene: -; clone size: many; J gene: TRBJ2-3; CDR3 DNA: TGTGCCAGCAGCCAAGATCGGGCGGGCCTCACAGATACGCAGTATTTT; CDR3 protein: CASSQDRAGLTDTQYF
CDR3 length: 15; V gene: TRBV6-5; D gene: -; clone size: few; J gene: TRBJ1-4; CDR3 DNA: TGTGCCAGCAGTTACTCGATCCGGAATAATGAAAAACTGTTTTTT; CDR3 protein: CASSYSIRNNEKLFF
CDR3 length: 16; V gene: TRBV7-9; D gene: -; clone size: many; J gene: TRBJ2-3; CDR3 DNA: TGTGCCAGCAGCTTAGCGAGGAGGGGCGATGGAGATACGCAGTATTTT; CDR3 protein: CASSLARRGDGDTQYF
CDR3 length: 13; V gene: TRBV19; D gene: -; clone size: medium-sized; J gene: TRBJ1-1; CDR3 DNA: TGTGCCAGTAGTATAGCAATGAACACTGAAGCTTTCTTT; CDR3 protein: CASSIAMNTEAFF
CDR3 length: 15; V gene: TRBV9; D gene: -; clone size: medium-sized; J gene: TRBJ1-4; CDR3 DNA: TGTGCCAGCAGCTTGGACAGCGCAACTAATGAAAAACTGTTTTTT; CDR3 protein: CASSLDSATNEKLFF
CDR3 length: 14; V gene: TRBV7-9; D gene: -; clone size: few; J gene: TRBJ2-3; CDR3 DNA: TGTGCCAGCAGCCCTCGACTCCGCCCAGATACGCAGTATTTT; CDR3 protein: CASSPRLRPDTQYF
CDR3 length: 14; V gene: TRBV5-6; D gene: TRBD1; clone size: -; J gene: TRBJ1-5; CDR3 DNA: TGTGCCAGCAGCTTCCGGGACAGGGTCAGCGCCCAGCATTTT; CDR3 protein: CASSFRDRVSAQHF
CDR3 length: 15; V gene: TRBV20-1; D gene: -; clone size: medium-sized; J gene: TRBJ1-3; CDR3 DNA: TGCAGTGCTTACCCCTTTGACACCTCTGGAAACACCATATATTTT; CDR3 protein: CSAYPFDTSGNTIYF
CDR3 length: 17; V gene: TRBV5-1; D gene: -; clone size: -; J gene: TRBJ1-1; CDR3 DNA: TGCGCCAGCAGCCCCTCGGTTACAGAGATACTGAACACTGAAGCTTTCTTT; CDR3 protein: CASSPSVTEILNTEAFF
CDR3 length: 15; V gene: TRBV4-1; D gene: TRBD2; clone size: medium-sized; J gene: TRBJ2-5; CDR3 DNA: TGCGCCAGCAGCCAAGCCTCGGGACTACGGGAGACCCAGTACTTC; CDR3 protein: CASSQASGLRETQYF
CDR3 length: 10; V gene: TRBV6-2/TRBV6-3; D gene: -; clone size: medium-sized; J gene: TRBJ1-1; CDR3 DNA: TGTGCCACCTGGGGCACTGAAGCTTTCTTT; CDR3 protein: CATWGTEAFF
CDR3 length: 14; V gene: TRBV20-1; D gene: -; clone size: many; J gene: TRBJ2-2; CDR3 DNA: TGCAGTGCCGTCGGGTCTCTGAACACCGGGGAGCTGTTTTTT; CDR3 protein: CSAVGSLNTGELFF
CDR3 length: 14; V gene: TRBV9; D gene: TRBD1; clone size: medium-sized; J gene: TRBJ1-2; CDR3 DNA: TGTGCCAGCGGGACAGGGGAGGAGGACTATGGCTACACCTTC; CDR3 protein: CASGTGEEDYGYTF
CDR3 length: 13; V gene: TRBV15; D gene: TRBD2; clone size: medium-sized; J gene: TRBJ2-7; CDR3 DNA: TGTGCCACCAGCTCCAGCGGGAGCTACGAGCAGTACTTC; CDR3 protein: CATSSSGSYEQYF
CDR3 length: 16; V gene: TRBV4-1; D gene: -; clone size: medium-sized; J gene: TRBJ2-7; CDR3 DNA: TGCGCCAGCAGCCAAGAGCCAGGGGGGGCCTACGACGAGCAGTACTTC; CDR3 protein: CASSQEPGGAYDEQYF
CDR3 length: 17; V gene: TRBV7-3; D gene: TRBD1; clone size: many; J gene: TRBJ2-1; CDR3 DNA: TGTGCCAGCAGCCCCCGGACAGGGACCACGGTCTACAATGAGCAGTTCTTC; CDR3 protein: CASSPRTGTTVYNEQFF
CDR3 length: 16; V gene: TRBV27; D gene: -; clone size: medium-sized; J gene: TRBJ2-4; CDR3 DNA: TGTGCCAGCAGTTTGACCTTCACCCTAGCCAAAAACATTCAGTACTTC; CDR3 protein: CASSLTFTLAKNIQYF
CDR3 length: 18; V gene: TRBV19; D gene: TRBD2; clone size: medium-sized; J gene: TRBJ2-3; CDR3 DNA: TGTGCCAGTAGTATAATTCTCTGGACTAGCGGGGGTGCAGATACGCAGTATTTT; CDR3 protein: CASSIILWTSGGADTQYF
CDR3 length: 15; V gene: TRBV12-5; D gene: TRBD1; clone size: many; J gene: TRBJ1-1; CDR3 DNA: TGTGCTAGTGGTCCGGGACAGGGGGCGGACACTGAAGCTTTCTTT; CDR3 protein: CASGPGQGADTEAFF
CDR3 length: 15; V gene: TRBV7-9; D gene: TRBD1; clone size: medium-sized; J gene: TRBJ2-7; CDR3 DNA: TGTGCCAGCAGCCCCCCAGACAGGGGTAGCTACGAGCAGTACTTC; CDR3 protein: CASSPPDRGSYEQYF
CDR3 length: 15; V gene: TRBV11-2; D gene: TRBD2; clone size: -; J gene: TRBJ2-3; CDR3 DNA: TGTGCCAGCAGCTTCGGACTAGCGGAGGGGGATACGCAGTATTTT; CDR3 protein: CASSFGLAEGDTQYF
CDR3 length: 17; V gene: TRBV20-1; D gene: -; clone size: many; J gene: TRBJ2-1; CDR3 DNA: TGCAGTGCTAGAGATTTGACGGGGATCAGCTCCTACAATGAGCAGTTCTTC; CDR3 protein: CSARDLTGISSYNEQFF
CDR3 length: 15; V gene: TRBV12-3/TRBV12-4; D gene: TRBD1; clone size: -; J gene: TRBJ2-3; CDR3 DNA: TGTGCCAGCAGCTTATCCGGGACAGGGACAGATACGCAGTATTTT; CDR3 protein: CASSLSGTGTDTQYF
CDR3 length: 17; V gene: TRBV6-5; D gene: -; clone size: many; J gene: TRBJ1-1; CDR3 DNA: TGTGCCAGCAGTTACTCGAGGTTTCGGGGCGGTGGGGCTGAAGCTTTCTTT; CDR3 protein: CASSYSRFRGGGAEAFF
CDR3 length: 12; V gene: TRBV3-1; D gene: -; clone size: many; J gene: TRBJ1-1; CDR3 DNA: TGTGCCAGCAGGAACACCGGGACGCGGGCTTTCTTT; CDR3 protein: CASRNTGTRAFF
CDR3 length: 14; V gene: TRBV6-1; D gene: -; clone size: once; J gene: TRBJ1-1; CDR3 DNA: TGTGCCAGCAGTGAATGGGGGGCGAATACTGAAGCTTTCTTT; CDR3 protein: CASSEWGANTEAFF